Presented here are 19 T cell receptor beta chains from one specimen sequenced in a study of T cells in Graves' hyperthyroidism and ophthalmopathy. Researchers amplified the TCR beta CDR3 regions from RNA transcripts. The HTBI primer set drove a first-round RT-PCR of the TCR CDR3. In TCRdb, the multiplex PCR reads were re-called with MiXCR into one record per CDR3 protein. The sample has more than 450,000 distinct CDR3 sequences, just under 20% seen once. The sample taken for sequencing was blood. All receptors come from a man aged 35 to 55 with Graves' ophthalmopathy.

This rearrangement joins TRBV7-9 to TRBJ1-1; the match to TRBD1 covers 8 bases. This CDR3 comprises 16 residues. Germline V gene data show CDR1 as SEHNR and CDR2 as FQNEAQ (reference sequence). After removal of 5 bases from V and 2 bases from J, the junction contained 10 bases not matched to a gene. CDR3 in DNA: TGTGCCAGCAGCCACGGGACAGGAGTAACTAACACTGAAGCTTTCTTT. It codes for CASSHGTGVTNTEAFF.

This clonotype was counted a few times. The V and J genes are TRBV6-1 and TRBJ1-1; D is ambiguous. Trimming left V 2 bases short and J 0 bases short, with 16 bases between. The CDR3 has 17 residues. Germline V gene lookup returns CDR1 MNHNS and CDR2 SASEGT. CDR3 sequence: CASSERTLGWLNTEAFF. DNA of the CDR3: TGTGCCAGCAGTGAACGAACTCTAGGGTGGCTGAACACTGAAGCTTTCTTT.

This clonotype has a handful of counts. The chain recombines TRBV9 with TRBJ1-2; D may be TRBD1 (6 bases). V was cut by 0 bases and J by 0 bases, with 9 bases left in between. The CDR3 runs to 15 residues. The germline V gene has CDR1 SGDLS and CDR2 YYNGEE. The chain's CDR3 is CASSVDGGSNYGYTF. The DNA for the CDR3 is TGTGCCAGCAGCGTAGATGGGGGCTCTAACTATGGCTACACCTTC.

This clonotype was seen a few times. This sequence joins TRBV4-1 and TRBJ1-5; D call uncertain. The V gene lost 3 bases and the J gene lost 4 bases, with 10 bases spanning the gap. CDR3 length: 14 amino acids. CDR1 and CDR2 (germline): MGHRA, YSYEKL. CDR3 coding DNA: TGCGCCAGCAGCCACGTTGCGGGGAATCAGCCCCAGCATTTT. The encoded protein is CASSHVAGNQPQHF.

This clonotype was seen repeatedly, ten times or more. The rearrangement joins TRBV6-1 to TRBJ2-7; perhaps TRBD1 as D (6 bases). Germline V CDR1 and CDR2: MNHNS, SASEGT. This CDR3 has 13 residues. V lost 6 bases, J lost 3 bases, and 12 bases lay in between. In DNA form, the CDR3 reads TGTGCCAGCAGGGGGTACAGGGACTACGAGCAGTACTTC. It yields the protein CASRGYRDYEQYF.

This clonotype was seen a handful of times. This chain joins TRBV10-3 and TRBJ2-1; 9 nucleotides match TRBD2. The CDR3 length is 12 residues. Per germline, CDR1 ENHRY and CDR2 SYGVKD. The V segment lost 10 bases and the J segment 8 bases; nucleotides outside the gene matches: 6. The CDR3 sequence is CATETSGHEQFF. The CDR3 bases are TGTGCCACCGAGACTAGCGGCCATGAGCAGTTCTTC.

This clonotype occurred many times. This chain uses TRBV6-2 or TRBV6-3 with TRBJ1-1; maybe TRBD1 (5 bases). V was shortened by 7 bases and J by 6 bases, with 18 bases between the two germline ends. The CDR3 loop spans 14 amino acids. Germline CDR1 is MNHEY and CDR2 is SVGEGT. CDR3 DNA: TGTGCCAGCAATCATGGAGGGGTTGGCGCTGAAGCTTTCTTT. Amino acids: CASNHGGVGAEAFF.

The table lists this clonotype with many counts. The chain employs TRBV5-1 and TRBJ2-1, with D tentatively TRBD1 or TRBD2 (5 bases each). The germline V gene encodes CDR1 SGHRS and CDR2 YFSETQ. This CDR3 has 16 residues. V shed 0 bases and J shed 8 bases, with 18 bases lying between them. DNA of the CDR3: TGCGCCAGCAGCTTGGCCGTGGGACCCGTAAACGATGAGCAGTTCTTC. This sequence encodes CASSLAVGPVNDEQFF. Supplemented by reference TRBV5-1 and TRBJ2-1, the full variable domain reads KAGVTQTPRYLIKTRGQQVTLSCSPISGHRSVSWYQQTPGQGLQFLFEYFSETQRNKGNFPGRFSGRQFSNSRSEMNVSTLELGDSALYLCASSLAVGPVNDEQFFGPGTRLTVL.

This clonotype was detected many times. The chain employs TRBV5-6 and TRBJ1-1; D uncertain. CDR1 SGHDT and CDR2 YYEEEE come from the germline V gene. V was cut by 0 bases and J by 4 bases, with 10 bases left in between. There are 14 residues in the CDR3. This CDR3 reads CASSLALTFTEAFF. CDR3 coding DNA: TGTGCCAGCAGCTTGGCCCTGACTTTCACTGAAGCTTTCTTT.

This clonotype was observed a handful of times. The chain joins TRBV6-1 to TRBJ2-3, with 7 nucleotides matching TRBD2. The germline V gene encodes CDR1 MNHNS and CDR2 SASEGT. The V gene end was trimmed by 9 bases and the J gene end by 4 bases; junction bases not matched to a gene: 19. CDR3 length: 17 residues. The DNA of the CDR3 is TGTGCCAGTGGCAAACGTTTACGGGACTACCTTCCAGATACGCAGTATTTT. As protein: CASGKRLRDYLPDTQYF.

Only a few counts were recorded for this clonotype. The chain carries TRBV20-1 and TRBJ2-3; 7 nucleotides line up with TRBD2. V was clipped by 1 base and J by 3 bases; unmatched bases: 13. The CDR3 sequence is 17 residues long. The germline V gene encodes CDR1 DFQATT and CDR2 SNEGSKA (reference sequence). CDR3 loop: CSARAKLAPRGTDTQYF. In DNA, the CDR3 is TGCAGTGCTAGAGCCAAACTAGCGCCCAGAGGGACAGATACGCAGTATTTT.

CDR3 residues: CASTGRGRAYEQYF. In nucleotides, the CDR3 is TGTGCCAGCACTGGAAGGGGGAGGGCCTACGAGCAGTACTTC. V usage is TRBV6-1 and J usage is TRBJ2-7; D possibly corresponds to TRBD2 (7 bases). V lost 7 bases to trimming and J lost 2 bases, with 15 bases between them. The V gene's germline CDR1 is MNHNS and CDR2 SASEGT. The CDR3 is 14 amino acids.

This chain links TRBV10-1 with TRBJ2-1, with D uncertain. Looked up from germline, CDR1 is WNHNN and CDR2 is SYGVQD (reference sequence). The V gene lost 0 bases and the J gene lost 10 bases, with 10 bases spanning the gap. This CDR3 is built from 13 residues. The CDR3 sequence is CASSESGSSEQFF. Written as DNA, the CDR3 is TGCGCCAGCAGTGAGTCCGGTTCTTCCGAGCAGTTCTTC.

This clonotype was detected ten times or more. The genes are TRBV5-1 and TRBJ2-5; tentatively, D is TRBD1 or TRBD2 (5 bases each). Germline lookup yields CDR1 SGHRS and CDR2 YFSETQ. Trimming pared 3 bases from V and 3 bases from J, leaving 9 bases between. This CDR3 spans 13 amino acids. For the CDR3, the DNA is TGCGCCAGCAGCTCGGGACCTGAAGAGACCCAGTACTTC. It specifies CASSSGPEETQYF.

V usage is TRBV6-5 and J usage is TRBJ2-7; TRBD2 aligns across 12 bases. There are 15 residues in the CDR3. V lost 2 bases to trimming and J lost 5 bases; unmatched junction nucleotides: 4. Germline lookup yields CDR1 MNHEY and CDR2 SVGAGI. This CDR3 reads CASSYASGGVHEQYF. The DNA for the CDR3 is TGTGCCAGCAGTTACGCTAGCGGGGGGGTACACGAGCAGTACTTC.

This clonotype was seen ten or more times. This chain connects TRBV7-9 to TRBJ2-7; 8 nucleotides match TRBD2. The CDR3 loop spans 15 amino acids. V lost 5 bases to trimming and J lost 2 bases; unmatched junction nucleotides: 8. Germline lookup yields CDR1 SEHNR and CDR2 FQNEAQ (reference sequence). CDR3 sequence: CASSLKEAGAYEQYF. The CDR3 bases are TGTGCCAGCAGCCTAAAGGAAGCGGGGGCCTACGAGCAGTACTTC.

V and J are TRBV7-8 and TRBJ2-3, with a possible D match to TRBD2 (6 bases). Trimming shortened V by 2 bases and J by 2 bases, and 14 bases separated the two germline ends. This CDR3 spans 16 amino acids. CDR1 and CDR2 (germline): SGHVS, FQNEAQ. The CDR3 region has the DNA TGTGCCAGCAGCTTAAAGGACTACTCTCTCACAGATACGCAGTATTTT. Its translation: CASSLKDYSLTDTQYF.

The sample holds one count of this clonotype. A much larger clone sits a single nucleotide away, making a read error possible. This CDR3 reads CTSSLFGTTYNEQFF. Here the CDR3 DNA reads TGTACCAGCAGTTTATTCGGGACTACCTACAATGAGCAGTTCTTC. V and J are TRBV27 and TRBJ2-1; 7 positions match TRBD2. Looked up from germline, CDR1 is MNHEY and CDR2 is SMNVEV (reference sequence). The CDR3 is 15 amino acids.

Ten or more counts support this clonotype. The genes are TRBV20-1 and TRBJ2-1; the D is unclear. Trimming removed 8 bases at V and 2 bases at J, with 10 bases between. Germline V lookup: CDR1 DFQATT, CDR2 SNEGSKA (reference sequence). CDR3 size: 12 residues. For the CDR3, the DNA is TGCAGTACCACAGCAACCTACAATGAGCAGTTCTTC. This gives the protein CSTTATYNEQFF.